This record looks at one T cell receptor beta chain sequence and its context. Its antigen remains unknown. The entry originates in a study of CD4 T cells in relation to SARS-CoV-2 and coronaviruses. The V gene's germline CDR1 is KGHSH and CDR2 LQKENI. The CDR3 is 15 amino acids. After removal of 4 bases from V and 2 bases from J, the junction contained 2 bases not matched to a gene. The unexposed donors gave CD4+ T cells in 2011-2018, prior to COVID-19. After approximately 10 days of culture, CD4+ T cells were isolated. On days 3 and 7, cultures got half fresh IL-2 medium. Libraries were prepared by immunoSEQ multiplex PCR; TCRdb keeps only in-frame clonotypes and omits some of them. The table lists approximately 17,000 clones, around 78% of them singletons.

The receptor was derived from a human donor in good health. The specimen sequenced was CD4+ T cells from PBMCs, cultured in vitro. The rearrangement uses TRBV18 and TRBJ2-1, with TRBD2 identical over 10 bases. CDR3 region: CASSLAGGTYNEQFF. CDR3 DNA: TGTGCCAGCTCACTAGCGGGAGGCACCTACAATGAGCAGTTCTTC.